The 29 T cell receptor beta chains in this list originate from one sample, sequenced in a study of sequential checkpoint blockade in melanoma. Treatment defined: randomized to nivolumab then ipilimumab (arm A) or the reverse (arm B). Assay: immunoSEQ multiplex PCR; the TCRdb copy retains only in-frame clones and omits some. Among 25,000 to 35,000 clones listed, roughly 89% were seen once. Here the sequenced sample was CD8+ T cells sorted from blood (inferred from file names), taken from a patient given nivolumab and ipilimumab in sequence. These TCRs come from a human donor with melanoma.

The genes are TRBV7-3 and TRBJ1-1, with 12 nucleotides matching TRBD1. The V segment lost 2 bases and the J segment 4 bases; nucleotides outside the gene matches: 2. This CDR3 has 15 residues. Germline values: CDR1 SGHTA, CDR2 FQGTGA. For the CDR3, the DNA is TGTGCCAGCAGCTTATTGGGACAGGGGGCCACTGAAGCTTTCTTT. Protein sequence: CASSLLGQGATEAFF.

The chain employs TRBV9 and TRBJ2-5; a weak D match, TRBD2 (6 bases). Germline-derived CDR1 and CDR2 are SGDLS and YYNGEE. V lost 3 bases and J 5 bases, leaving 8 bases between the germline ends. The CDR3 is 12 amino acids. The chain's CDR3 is CASSGDWETQYF. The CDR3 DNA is TGTGCCAGCAGCGGGGACTGGGAGACCCAGTACTTC.

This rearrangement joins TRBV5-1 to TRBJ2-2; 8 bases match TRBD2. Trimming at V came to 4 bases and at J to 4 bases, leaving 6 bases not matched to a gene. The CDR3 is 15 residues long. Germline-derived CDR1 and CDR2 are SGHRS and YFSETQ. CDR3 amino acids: CASSHLTSGTGELFF. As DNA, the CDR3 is TGCGCCAGCAGCCACCTAACTAGCGGCACCGGGGAGCTGTTTTTT.

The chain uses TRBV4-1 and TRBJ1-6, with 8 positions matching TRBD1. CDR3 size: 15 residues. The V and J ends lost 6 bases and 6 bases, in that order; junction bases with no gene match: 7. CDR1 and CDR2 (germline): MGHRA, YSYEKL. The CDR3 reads CASSHGQGLNSPLHF. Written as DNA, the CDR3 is TGCGCCAGCAGTCACGGACAGGGTCTTAATTCACCCCTCCACTTT.

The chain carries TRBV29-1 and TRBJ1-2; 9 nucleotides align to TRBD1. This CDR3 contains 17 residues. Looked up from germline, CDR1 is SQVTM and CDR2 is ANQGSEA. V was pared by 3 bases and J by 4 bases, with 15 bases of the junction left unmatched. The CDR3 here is CSVDLRTGVTSSYGYTF. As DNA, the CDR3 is TGCAGCGTTGACCTAAGGACAGGGGTTACCTCTAGCTATGGCTACACCTTC.

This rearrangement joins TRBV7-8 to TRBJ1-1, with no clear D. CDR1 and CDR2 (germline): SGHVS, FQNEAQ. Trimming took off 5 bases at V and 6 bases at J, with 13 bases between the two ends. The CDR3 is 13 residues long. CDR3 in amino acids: CASSLSGRAEAFF. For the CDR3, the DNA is TGTGCCAGCAGCCTTAGTGGTCGGGCTGAAGCTTTCTTT. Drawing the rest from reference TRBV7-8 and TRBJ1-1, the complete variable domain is GAGVSQSPRYKVAKRGQDVALRCDPISGHVSLFWYQQALGQGPEFLTYFQNEAQLDKSGLPSDRFFAERPEGSVSTLKIQRTQQEDSAVYLCASSLSGRAEAFFGQGTRLTVV.

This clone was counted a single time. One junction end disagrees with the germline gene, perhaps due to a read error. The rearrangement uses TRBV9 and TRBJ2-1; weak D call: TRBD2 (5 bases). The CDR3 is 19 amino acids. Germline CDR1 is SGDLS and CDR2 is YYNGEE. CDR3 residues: CASGVPSTGLSSSYNEQFF. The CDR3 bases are TGTGCCAGCGGCGTCCCTTCGACTGGACTTTCTAGCTCCTACAATGAGCAGTTCTTC.

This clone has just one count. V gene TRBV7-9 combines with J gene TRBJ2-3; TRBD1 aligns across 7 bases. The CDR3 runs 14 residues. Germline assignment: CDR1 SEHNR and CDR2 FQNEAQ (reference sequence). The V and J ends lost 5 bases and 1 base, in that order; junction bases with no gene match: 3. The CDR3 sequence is CASSQGQGTDTQYF. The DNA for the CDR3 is TGTGCCAGCAGCCAAGGACAGGGCACAGATACGCAGTATTTT.

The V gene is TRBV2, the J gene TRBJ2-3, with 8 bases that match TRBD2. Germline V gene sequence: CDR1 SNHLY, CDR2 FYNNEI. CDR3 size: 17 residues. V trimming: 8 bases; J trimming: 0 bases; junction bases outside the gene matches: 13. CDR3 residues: CASSWLAGSPSTDTQYF. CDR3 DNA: TGTGCCAGCTCCTGGCTAGCGGGTTCCCCGAGCACAGATACGCAGTATTTT.

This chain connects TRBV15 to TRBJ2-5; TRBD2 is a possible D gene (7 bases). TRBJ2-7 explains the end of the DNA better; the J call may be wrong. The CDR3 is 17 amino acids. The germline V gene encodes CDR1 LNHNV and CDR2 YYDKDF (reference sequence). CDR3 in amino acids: CATSRDRLGGGGYEQYF. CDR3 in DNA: TGTGCCACCAGCAGAGATCGGTTAGGGGGGGGTGGCTACGAGCAGTACTTC.

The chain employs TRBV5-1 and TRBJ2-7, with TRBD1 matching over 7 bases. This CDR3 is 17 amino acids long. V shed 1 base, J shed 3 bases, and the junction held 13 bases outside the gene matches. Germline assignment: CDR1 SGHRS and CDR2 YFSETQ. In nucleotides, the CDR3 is TGCGCCAGCAGCTTGCATGCCGGGACAGCGCCCAGCTACGAGCAGTACTTC. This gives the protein CASSLHAGTAPSYEQYF.

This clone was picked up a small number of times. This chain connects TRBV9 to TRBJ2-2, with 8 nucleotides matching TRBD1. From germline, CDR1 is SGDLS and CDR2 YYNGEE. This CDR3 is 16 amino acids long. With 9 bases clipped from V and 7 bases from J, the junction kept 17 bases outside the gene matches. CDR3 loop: CATGRTGRSSIGELFF. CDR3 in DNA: TGTGCCACCGGGCGGACAGGGAGGTCTTCGATCGGGGAGCTGTTTTTT.

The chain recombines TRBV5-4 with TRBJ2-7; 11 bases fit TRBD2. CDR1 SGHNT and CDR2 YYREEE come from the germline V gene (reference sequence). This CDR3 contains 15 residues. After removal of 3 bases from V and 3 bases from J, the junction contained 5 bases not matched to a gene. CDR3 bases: TGTGCCAGCAGCTCGTGGACTAGCGGGTACTACGAGCAGTACTTC. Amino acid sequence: CASSSWTSGYYEQYF.

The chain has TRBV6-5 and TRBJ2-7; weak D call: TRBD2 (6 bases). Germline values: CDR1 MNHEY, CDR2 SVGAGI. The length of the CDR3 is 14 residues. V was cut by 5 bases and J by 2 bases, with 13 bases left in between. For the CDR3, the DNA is TGTGCCAGCAGTAGTCAACTAGCCCCCTACGAGCAGTACTTC. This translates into CASSSQLAPYEQYF.

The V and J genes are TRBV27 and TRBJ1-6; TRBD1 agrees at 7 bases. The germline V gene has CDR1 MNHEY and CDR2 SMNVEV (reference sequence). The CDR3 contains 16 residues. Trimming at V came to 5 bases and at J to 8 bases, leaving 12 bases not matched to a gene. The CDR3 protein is CASSPALRDRHSPLHF. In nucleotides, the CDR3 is TGTGCCAGCAGTCCTGCCTTGCGGGACAGACATTCACCCCTCCACTTT.

The CDR3, as DNA: TGTGCCAGCACAGACAGGGGAAGCTATGGCTACACCTTC. Protein sequence: CASTDRGSYGYTF. The genes are TRBV6-1 and TRBJ1-2; 8 positions agree with TRBD1. CDR1 and CDR2 from the germline V gene are MNHNS and SASEGT. V dropped 7 bases and J dropped 4; count of bases not matched to a gene: 5. This CDR3 has 13 residues.

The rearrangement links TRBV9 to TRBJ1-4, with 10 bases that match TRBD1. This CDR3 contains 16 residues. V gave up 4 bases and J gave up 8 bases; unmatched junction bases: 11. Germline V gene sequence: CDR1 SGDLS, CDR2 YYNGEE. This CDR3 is CASSPGTGVAREKLFF. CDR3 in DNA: TGTGCCAGCAGCCCCGGGACAGGGGTGGCTCGCGAAAAACTGTTTTTT.

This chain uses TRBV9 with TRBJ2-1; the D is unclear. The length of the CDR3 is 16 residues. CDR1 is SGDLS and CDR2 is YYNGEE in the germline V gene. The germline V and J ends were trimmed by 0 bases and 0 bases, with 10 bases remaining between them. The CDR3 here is CASSVDRASSYNEQFF. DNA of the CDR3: TGTGCCAGCAGCGTAGATAGAGCCTCCTCCTACAATGAGCAGTTCTTC.

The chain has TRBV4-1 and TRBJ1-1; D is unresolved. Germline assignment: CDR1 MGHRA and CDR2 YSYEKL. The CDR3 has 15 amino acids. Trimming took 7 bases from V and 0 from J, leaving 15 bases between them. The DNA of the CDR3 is TGCGCCAGCACCCACCGGTCGGGTCTGAACACTGAAGCTTTCTTT. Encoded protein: CASTHRSGLNTEAFF.

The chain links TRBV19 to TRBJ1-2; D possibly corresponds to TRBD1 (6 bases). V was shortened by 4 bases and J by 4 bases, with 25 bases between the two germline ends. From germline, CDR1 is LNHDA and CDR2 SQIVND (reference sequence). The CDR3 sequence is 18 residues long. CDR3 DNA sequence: TGTGCCAGTAGTAAGCCGACTATTGGGCAGGGGCACTCCTATGGCTACACCTTC. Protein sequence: CASSKPTIGQGHSYGYTF.

The chain's CDR3 is CASSLQLGYGYTF. The CDR3 nucleotides are TGTGCCAGCAGTCTACAGCTTGGCTATGGCTACACCTTC. The rearrangement links TRBV27 to TRBJ1-2; the D is unclear. Germline-derived CDR1 and CDR2 are MNHEY and SMNVEV (reference sequence). Between the trimmed V and J ends, which lost 5 bases and 4 bases, there was a span of 11 bases. The CDR3 extends over 13 amino acids.

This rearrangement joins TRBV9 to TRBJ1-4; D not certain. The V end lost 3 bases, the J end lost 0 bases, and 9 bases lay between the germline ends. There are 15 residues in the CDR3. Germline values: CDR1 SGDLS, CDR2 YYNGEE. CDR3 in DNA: TGTGCCAGCAGCGGCCACGGGGCAACTAATGAAAAACTGTTTTTT. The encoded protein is CASSGHGATNEKLFF.

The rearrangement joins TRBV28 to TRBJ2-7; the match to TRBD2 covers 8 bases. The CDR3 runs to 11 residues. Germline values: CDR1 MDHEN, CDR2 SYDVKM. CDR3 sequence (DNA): TGTGCGAGCGGGAGACCCTACGAGCAGTACTTC. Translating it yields CASGRPYEQYF.

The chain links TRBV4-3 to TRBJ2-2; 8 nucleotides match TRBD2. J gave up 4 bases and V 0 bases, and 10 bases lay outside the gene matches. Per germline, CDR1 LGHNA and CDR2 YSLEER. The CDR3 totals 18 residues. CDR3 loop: CASSQDLSGLATTGELFF. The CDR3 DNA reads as TGCGCCAGCAGCCAAGATCTATCTGGACTAGCCACCACCGGGGAGCTGTTTTTT.

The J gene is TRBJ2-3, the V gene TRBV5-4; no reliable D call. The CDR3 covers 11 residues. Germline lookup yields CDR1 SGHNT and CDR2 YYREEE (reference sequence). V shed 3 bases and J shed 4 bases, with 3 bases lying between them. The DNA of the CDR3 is TGTGCCAGCAGCTCCGCAGATACGCAGTATTTT. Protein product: CASSSADTQYF. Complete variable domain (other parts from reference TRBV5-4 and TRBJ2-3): ETGVTQSPTHLIKTRGQQVTLRCSSQSGHNTVSWYQQALGQGPQFIFQYYREEENGRGNFPPRFSGLQFPNYSSELNVNALELDDSALYLCASSSADTQYFGPGTRLTVL.

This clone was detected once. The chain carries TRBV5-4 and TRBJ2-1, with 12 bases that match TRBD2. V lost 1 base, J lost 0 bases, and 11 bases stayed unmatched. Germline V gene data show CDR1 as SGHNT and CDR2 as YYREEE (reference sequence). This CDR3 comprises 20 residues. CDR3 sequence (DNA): TGTGCCAGCAGCTTGTCTTCGACTAGCGGGGGCTTATACTCCTACAATGAGCAGTTCTTC. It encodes CASSLSSTSGGLYSYNEQFF.

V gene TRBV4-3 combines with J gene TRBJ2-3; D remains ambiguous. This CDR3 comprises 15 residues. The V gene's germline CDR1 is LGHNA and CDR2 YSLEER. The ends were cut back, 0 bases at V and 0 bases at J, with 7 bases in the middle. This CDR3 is CASSQETSSTDTQYF. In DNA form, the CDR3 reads TGCGCCAGCAGCCAAGAGACTTCTAGCACAGATACGCAGTATTTT.

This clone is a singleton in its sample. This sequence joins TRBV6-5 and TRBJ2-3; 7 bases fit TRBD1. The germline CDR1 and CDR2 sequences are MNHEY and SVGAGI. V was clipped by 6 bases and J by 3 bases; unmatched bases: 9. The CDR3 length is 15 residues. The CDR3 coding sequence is TGTGCCAGCAGGCAGACAGGGAGTAGGACAGATACGCAGTATTTT. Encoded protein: CASRQTGSRTDTQYF.

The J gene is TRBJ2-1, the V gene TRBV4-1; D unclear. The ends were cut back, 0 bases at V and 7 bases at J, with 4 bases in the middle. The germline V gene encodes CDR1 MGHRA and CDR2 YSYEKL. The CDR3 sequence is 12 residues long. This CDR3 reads CASSQERNEQFF. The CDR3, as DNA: TGCGCCAGCAGCCAAGAGAGGAATGAGCAGTTCTTC.